This section outlines one T cell receptor (beta chain) sequence together with its context. Clones were sequenced by immunoSEQ multiplex PCR, and TCRdb holds only the in-frame ones, with some missing. Seen here are about 80,000 clones, more than 85% observed once, and the top ten hold 0.3% to 0.45%. This record comes from a study of technical replicates of blood from a few donors. V was cut by 0 bases and J by 0 bases, with 6 bases left in between. The CDR3 has 14 amino acids. Per germline, CDR1 LNHDA and CDR2 SQIVND (reference sequence). Specimen: T cells isolated from PBMCs. The chain has TRBV19 and TRBJ2-7; the D is unclear. The receptor's source is a human donor in good health. CDR3 coding DNA: TGTGCCAGTAGTATAGATCTAGACTCCTACGAGCAGTACTTC. Its protein is CASSIDLDSYEQYF.